The 31 T cell receptor beta chains in this list originate from one sample, sequenced in a study of blood T cell repertoires in COVID-19. Assay: immunoSEQ multiplex PCR; the TCRdb copy retains only in-frame clones and omits some. The table records about 160,000 clones, roughly 88% of them present only once. Input material: peripheral blood. These receptors were taken from a woman older than 75 with active or convalescent COVID-19.

The chain recombines TRBV7-2 with TRBJ1-6, with 10 bases fitting TRBD1. Germline V gene lookup returns CDR1 SGHTA and CDR2 FQGNSA. V dropped 7 bases and J dropped 12; count of bases not matched to a gene: 9. CDR3 length: 14 amino acids. The CDR3 DNA reads as TGTGCCAGCATTGGGGACAGGGGCTCGGGACCCCTCCACTTT. Residues: CASIGDRGSGPLHF.

This clone came up a few times. The chain carries TRBV13 and TRBJ1-2; 11 nucleotides align to TRBD1. Germline V gene data show CDR1 as PRHDT and CDR2 as FYEKMQ (reference sequence). Germline trimming cut 1 base from V and 6 bases from J; bases unmatched to any gene: 4. There are 15 residues in the CDR3. The CDR3 nucleotides read TGTGCCAGCAGCTTAGTGACGGGACAGGGGGATGGCTACACCTTC. It specifies CASSLVTGQGDGYTF.

V and J are TRBV7-6 and TRBJ1-4; no clear D. Germline values: CDR1 SGHVS, CDR2 FNYEAQ. The CDR3 spans 12 residues. The V end lost 4 bases, the J end lost 7 bases, and 7 bases lay between the germline ends. The CDR3 DNA reads TGTGCCAGCAGCTCGAGGAGTGAAAAACTGTTTTTT. This gives the protein CASSSRSEKLFF.

The rearrangement uses TRBV6-2 or TRBV6-3 and TRBJ1-5, with 8 bases matching TRBD1. The CDR3 is 16 amino acids. Germline values: CDR1 MNHEY, CDR2 SVGEGT. V was pared by 2 bases and J by 6 bases, with 9 bases of the junction left unmatched. The CDR3 loop reads CASSYPRGQGGQPQHF. In DNA form, the CDR3 reads TGTGCCAGCAGTTACCCTCGAGGACAGGGTGGTCAGCCCCAGCATTTT.

The chain links TRBV27 to TRBJ1-6; tentative D call: TRBD1 (5 bases). Germline CDR1 reads MNHEY; CDR2 reads SMNVEV (reference sequence). V lost 2 bases and J lost 10, with 12 bases in between. The length of the CDR3 is 14 residues. CDR3 protein: CASSLSSGNSPLHF. CDR3 nucleotides: TGTGCCAGCAGTTTAAGTTCAGGGAACTCACCCCTCCACTTT.

The chain uses TRBV18 and TRBJ2-4; TRBD2 aligns across 7 bases. This CDR3 comprises 17 residues. Per the germline V gene, CDR1 is KGHSH and CDR2 is LQKENI. V shed 0 bases, J shed 3 bases, and the junction held 8 bases outside the gene matches. The CDR3 DNA reads TGTGCCAGCTCACCACCGGTGGGGGGGGTCGACAAAAACATTCAGTACTTC. It codes for CASSPPVGGVDKNIQYF.

The chain carries TRBV9 and TRBJ2-1; D is possibly TRBD2 (6 bases). CDR1 SGDLS and CDR2 YYNGEE come from the germline V gene. This CDR3 comprises 13 residues. The V and J ends lost 4 bases and 9 bases respectively, with 14 bases between them. This chain's CDR3 is CASSLDGGGEQFF. CDR3 bases: TGTGCCAGCAGCTTGGATGGGGGAGGTGAGCAGTTCTTC.

This clone was found a few times. The gene calls are TRBV13 and TRBJ2-7; TRBD1 matches at 7 bases. Germline values: CDR1 PRHDT, CDR2 FYEKMQ (reference sequence). This CDR3 is 15 amino acids long. J lost 1 base, V lost 6 bases, and 9 bases had no gene match. The CDR3 region has the DNA TGTGCCAGCAGGAACAGGGGTCAGATATCCTACGAGCAGTACTTC. It yields the protein CASRNRGQISYEQYF.

The DNA of the CDR3 is TGTGCCAGCAGCTTCGGACTAGCGGGGGAAAATGAGCAGTTCTTC. It yields the protein CASSFGLAGENEQFF. The chain carries TRBV5-5 and TRBJ2-1; 13 nucleotides match TRBD2. Germline V gene sequence: CDR1 SGHKS, CDR2 YYEKEE (reference sequence). The CDR3 has 15 amino acids. With V trimmed by 2 bases and J by 7 bases, 3 bases remained unmatched.

CDR3 bases: TGTGCCAGCAGCCAAGATCTGGTTGAGGGTAGGCAGTACTTC. It codes for CASSQDLVEGRQYF. J is TRBJ2-7 and V is TRBV14; tentatively, D is TRBD2 (5 bases). This CDR3 region has 14 residues. The germline V gene has CDR1 SGHDN and CDR2 FVKESK. Trimming pared 0 bases from V and 9 bases from J, leaving 15 bases between.

The rearrangement joins TRBV6-5 to TRBJ1-1; D is perhaps TRBD1 (5 bases). Deletions cut 2 bases from V and 6 bases from J, with 13 bases between. Per germline, CDR1 MNHEY and CDR2 SVGAGI. The CDR3 loop spans 14 amino acids. The CDR3 here is CASSYAEGRAEAFF. The CDR3, as DNA: TGTGCCAGCAGTTACGCGGAGGGACGGGCTGAAGCTTTCTTT.

Concerning this clone: Mismatch with germline at one junction end may stem from a read error. The genes are TRBV28 and TRBJ1-1; TRBD1 matches at 7 bases. The germline CDR1 and CDR2 sequences are MDHEN and SYDVKM. The CDR3 sequence is 15 residues long. The chain's CDR3 is CASSSNSDRNPEAFF. The CDR3 DNA is TGTGCCAGCAGTTCCAACTCGGACAGGAACCCTGAAGCTTTCTTT.

The CDR3: CASRLGTGYYGYTF. CDR3 in DNA: TGTGCCAGCAGACTTGGGACAGGATACTATGGCTACACCTTC. V is TRBV6-5 and J is TRBJ1-2, with 8 bases aligning to TRBD1. J gave up 3 bases and V 6 bases, and 6 bases lay outside the gene matches. Germline values: CDR1 MNHEY, CDR2 SVGAGI. The CDR3 covers 14 residues.

The J gene is TRBJ2-3, the V gene TRBV9, with 11 bases lining up with TRBD2. Germline assignment: CDR1 SGDLS and CDR2 YYNGEE. This CDR3 region has 16 residues. Germline trimming cut 6 bases from V and 3 bases from J; bases unmatched to any gene: 9. The DNA for the CDR3 is TGTGCCAGCAACCCCATAGCGGGGGGGCCGACAGATACGCAGTATTTT. Translating it yields CASNPIAGGPTDTQYF.

CDR3 protein: CASSYYEDTQYF. In DNA form, the CDR3 reads TGTGCCAGCAGTTATTATGAGGATACGCAGTATTTT. The gene calls are TRBV6-2 or TRBV6-3 and TRBJ2-3; D unresolved. This CDR3 has 12 amino acids. Germline-derived CDR1 and CDR2 are MNHEY and SVGEGT. V was clipped by 3 bases and J by 6 bases, with 7 bases between them.

The chain employs TRBV12-3 or TRBV12-4 and TRBJ2-7; D is uncertain. V was cut by 4 bases and J by 2 bases, with 6 bases left in between. This CDR3 is 12 amino acids long. CDR3 DNA: TGTGCCAGCAGTTCGGGTGCCTACGAGCAGTACTTC. This encodes CASSSGAYEQYF.

The genes are TRBV7-9 and TRBJ1-6; D gene ambiguous. Trimming took 5 bases from V and 3 from J, leaving 8 bases between them. Germline values: CDR1 SEHNR, CDR2 FQNEAQ (reference sequence). CDR3 size: 14 residues. The CDR3 sequence is CASSLPVYNSPLHF. As DNA, the CDR3 is TGTGCCAGCAGCCTACCTGTCTATAATTCACCCCTCCACTTT.

The chain links TRBV5-6 to TRBJ2-3; TRBD2 matches at 9 bases. V shed 4 bases, J shed 6 bases, and the junction held 9 bases outside the gene matches. The germline gives CDR1 SGHDT, CDR2 YYEEEE. CDR3 length: 15 residues. Written as DNA, the CDR3 is TGTGCCAGCAGCCTATTAGCGGGGGCATCGGATACGCAGTATTTT. Protein sequence: CASSLLAGASDTQYF.

The rearrangement links TRBV6-6 to TRBJ1-3; D perhaps matches TRBD1 (6 bases). Germline CDR1 reads MNHNY; CDR2 reads SVGAGI (reference sequence). The CDR3 has 15 amino acids. V lost 0 bases and J 4 bases, leaving 10 bases between the germline ends. The CDR3 loop reads CASSYSSGVGNTIYF. The CDR3 bases are TGTGCCAGCAGTTACTCGTCAGGGGTAGGAAACACCATATATTTT.

The V call is TRBV24-1, the J call TRBJ2-3, with a tentative D call TRBD1 (5 bases). Trimming removed 10 bases at V and 1 base at J, with 11 bases between. Per germline, CDR1 KGHDR and CDR2 SFDVKD. This CDR3 has 13 residues. CDR3 DNA: TGTGCCACGTCCACCAGGGGCACAGATACGCAGTATTTT. As protein: CATSTRGTDTQYF.

The genes are TRBV7-2 and TRBJ2-3; TRBD2 is a possible D gene (6 bases). Trimming cost V 4 bases and J 4 bases, with 9 bases left between them. The CDR3 runs to 13 residues. CDR1 is SGHTA and CDR2 is FQGNSA in the germline V gene. The CDR3 protein is CASSSWGADTQYF. In DNA form, the CDR3 reads TGTGCCAGCAGCTCCTGGGGGGCAGATACGCAGTATTTT.

V usage is TRBV7-9 and J usage is TRBJ1-1, with D unresolved. Per the germline V gene, CDR1 is SEHNR and CDR2 is FQNEAQ (reference sequence). V was shortened by 1 base and J by 5 bases, with 8 bases between the two germline ends. CDR3 size: 13 residues. CDR3 nucleotides: TGTGCCAGCAGCTTAGAAGGGAGGACTGAAGCTTTCTTT. Protein product: CASSLEGRTEAFF.

The chain couples TRBV11-2 to TRBJ1-5, with D unclear. V shed 0 bases and J shed 5 bases, with 14 bases lying between them. The CDR3 consists of 16 residues. Germline CDR1 is SGHAT and CDR2 is FQNNGV. CDR3 sequence (DNA): TGTGCCAGCAGCTTAGACGTCGGAGGGATGGATCAGCCCCAGCATTTT. Translated, it gives CASSLDVGGMDQPQHF.

The rearrangement links TRBV10-3 to TRBJ2-6, with D possibly matching TRBD1 (5 bases). The CDR3 sequence is 16 residues long. In germline, CDR1 is ENHRY, CDR2 SYGVKD. Trimming took 4 bases from V and 4 from J, leaving 14 bases between them. This chain's CDR3 is CAISGSFRGGANVLTF. The CDR3 region has the DNA TGTGCCATCAGTGGAAGCTTTAGGGGCGGGGCCAACGTCCTGACTTTC.

This clone was detected once. This chain connects TRBV13 to TRBJ1-6, with TRBD1 identical over 9 bases. Germline values: CDR1 PRHDT, CDR2 FYEKMQ (reference sequence). The J segment lost 6 bases and the V segment lost 4 bases, leaving 7 bases of the junction unmatched. CDR3 length: 16 residues. The CDR3 nucleotides are TGTGCCAGCAGCTCGGGAACAGGGGGCCTTAATTCACCCCTCCACTTT. Its protein is CASSSGTGGLNSPLHF.

This clone appeared once. The chain joins TRBV6-2 or TRBV6-3 to TRBJ1-6; D is ambiguous. CDR1 is MNHEY, CDR2 SVGEGT, per germline. This CDR3 region has 12 residues. Between the trimmed V and J ends, which lost 6 bases and 8 bases, there was a span of 8 bases. The CDR3 region is CASSFLDSPLHF. In DNA, the CDR3 is TGTGCCAGCAGCTTTCTAGATTCACCCCTCCACTTT.

This chain connects TRBV4-1 to TRBJ1-1; D perhaps matches TRBD1 (6 bases). The CDR3 loop spans 16 amino acids. With 0 bases removed from V and 0 bases from J, the gap between germline ends came to 11 bases. Germline V gene data show CDR1 as MGHRA and CDR2 as YSYEKL. This chain's CDR3 is CASSQEKGQMNTEAFF. CDR3 in DNA: TGCGCCAGCAGCCAAGAAAAGGGACAAATGAACACTGAAGCTTTCTTT.

The chain couples TRBV5-1 to TRBJ2-1, with 14 bases aligning to TRBD2. CDR3 length equals 17 residues. V dropped 4 bases and J dropped 0; count of bases not matched to a gene: 3. CDR1 is SGHRS and CDR2 is YFSETQ in the germline V gene. CDR3 nucleotides: TGCGCCAGCAGCCGGACTAGCGGGGGGAGCTCCTACAATGAGCAGTTCTTC. As protein: CASSRTSGGSSYNEQFF.

This clone has just a few counts. The rearrangement links TRBV4-3 to TRBJ2-2; maybe TRBD2 (5 bases). This CDR3 comprises 17 residues. Per the germline V gene, CDR1 is LGHNA and CDR2 is YSLEER. V lost 1 base, J lost 5 bases, and 17 bases lay in between. This CDR3 is CASSQVRWLARTGELFF. CDR3 coding DNA: TGCGCCAGCAGCCAAGTTCGGTGGCTAGCTAGGACCGGGGAGCTGTTTTTT.

The J gene is TRBJ1-2, the V gene TRBV19; 10 nucleotides match TRBD1. Losses at the gene ends were 6 bases for V and 5 bases for J; bases not matched to a gene: 12. Looked up from germline, CDR1 is LNHDA and CDR2 is SQIVND (reference sequence). CDR3 size: 16 residues. CDR3 residues: CASRQGDPGQGYGYTF. The CDR3 DNA follows: TGTGCCAGTAGGCAAGGTGATCCGGGACAGGGGTATGGCTACACCTTC.

This clone was found once. The chain employs TRBV25-1 and TRBJ2-7; 10 positions match TRBD1. The CDR3 consists of 14 residues. V lost 7 bases, J lost 3 bases, and 6 bases stayed unmatched. The germline CDR1 and CDR2 sequences are MGHDK and SYGVNS. CDR3: CASTGDRGNYEQYF. CDR3 nucleotides: TGTGCCAGCACGGGGGACAGGGGAAACTACGAGCAGTACTTC.